The TCR beta chain under discussion was sequenced for a study of CD8+ T cells in alopecia areata. Notes on this clone: What it binds is unknown.

Sorting of PBMCs yielded the CD4+ and CD8+ T cells. Trimming removed 1 base at V and 0 bases at J, with 7 bases between. The CDR3 length is 15 residues. The V gene's germline CDR1 is SGHTA and CDR2 FQGNSA. The study, taken as a whole, reports: Lesional scalp exceeded normal scalp in clonality, especially in alopecia totalis/universalis. Sharing of TCR sequences between patients (possibly for HLA-related reasons) was less clear than in mice.

In each case, RNA was isolated and then reverse transcribed into cDNA as the sequencing template. Only in-frame clones appear in the TCRdb table, and some are missing; sequencing was by immunoSEQ multiplex PCR. The sample consists of about 99,000 clones, around 59% of them appearing once. The sequence was collected from a human donor in good health. The gene calls are TRBV7-2 and TRBJ1-5; TRBD1 might be the D (5 bases). Sample: CD4+ T cells sorted from blood. CDR3 sequence reads: CASSLEGTSNQPQHF. In DNA form, the CDR3 reads TGTGCCAGCAGCTTAGAGGGGACTAGCAATCAGCCCCAGCATTTT.